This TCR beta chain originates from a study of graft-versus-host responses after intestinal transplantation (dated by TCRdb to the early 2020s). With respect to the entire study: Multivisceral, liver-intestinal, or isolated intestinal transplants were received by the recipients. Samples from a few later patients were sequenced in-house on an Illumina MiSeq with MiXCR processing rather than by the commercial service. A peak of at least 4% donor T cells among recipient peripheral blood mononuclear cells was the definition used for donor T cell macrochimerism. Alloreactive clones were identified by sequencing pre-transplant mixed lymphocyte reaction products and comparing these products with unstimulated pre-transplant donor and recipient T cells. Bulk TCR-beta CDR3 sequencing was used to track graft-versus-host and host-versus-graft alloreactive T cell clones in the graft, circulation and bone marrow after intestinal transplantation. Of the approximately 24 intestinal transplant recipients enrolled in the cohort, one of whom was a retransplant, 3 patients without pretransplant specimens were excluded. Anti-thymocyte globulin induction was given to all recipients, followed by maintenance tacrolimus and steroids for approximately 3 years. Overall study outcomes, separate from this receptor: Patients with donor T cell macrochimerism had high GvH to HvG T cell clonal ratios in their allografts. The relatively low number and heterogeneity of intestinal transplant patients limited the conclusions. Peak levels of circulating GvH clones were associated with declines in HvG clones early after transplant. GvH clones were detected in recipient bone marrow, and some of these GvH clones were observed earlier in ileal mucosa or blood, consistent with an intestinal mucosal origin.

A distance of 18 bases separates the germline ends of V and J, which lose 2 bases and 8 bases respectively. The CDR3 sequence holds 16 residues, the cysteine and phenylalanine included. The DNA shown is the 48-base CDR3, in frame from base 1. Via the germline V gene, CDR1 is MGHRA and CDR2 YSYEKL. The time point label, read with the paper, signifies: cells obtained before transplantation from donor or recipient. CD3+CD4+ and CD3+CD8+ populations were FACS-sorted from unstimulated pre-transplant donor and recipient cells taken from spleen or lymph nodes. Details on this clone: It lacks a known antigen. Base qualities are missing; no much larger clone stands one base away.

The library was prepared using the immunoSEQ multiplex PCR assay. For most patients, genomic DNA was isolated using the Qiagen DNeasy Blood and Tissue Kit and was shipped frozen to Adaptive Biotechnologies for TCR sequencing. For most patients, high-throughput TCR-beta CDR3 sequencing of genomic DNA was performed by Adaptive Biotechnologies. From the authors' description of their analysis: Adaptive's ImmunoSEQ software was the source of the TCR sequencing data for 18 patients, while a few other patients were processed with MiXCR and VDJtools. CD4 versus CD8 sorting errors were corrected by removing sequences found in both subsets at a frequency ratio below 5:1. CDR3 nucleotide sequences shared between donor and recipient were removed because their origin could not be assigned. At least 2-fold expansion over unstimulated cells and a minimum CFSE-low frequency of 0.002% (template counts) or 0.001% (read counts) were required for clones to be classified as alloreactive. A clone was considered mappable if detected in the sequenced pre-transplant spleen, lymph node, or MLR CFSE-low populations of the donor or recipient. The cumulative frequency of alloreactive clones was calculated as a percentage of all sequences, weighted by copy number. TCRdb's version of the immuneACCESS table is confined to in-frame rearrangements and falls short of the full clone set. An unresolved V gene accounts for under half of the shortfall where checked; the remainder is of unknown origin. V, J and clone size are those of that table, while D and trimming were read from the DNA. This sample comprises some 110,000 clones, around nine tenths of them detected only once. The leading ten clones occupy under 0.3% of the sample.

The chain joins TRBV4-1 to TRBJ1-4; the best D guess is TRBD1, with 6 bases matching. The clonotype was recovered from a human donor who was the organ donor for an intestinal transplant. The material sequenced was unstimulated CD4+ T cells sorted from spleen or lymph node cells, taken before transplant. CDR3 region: CASSQLLAGAIEKLFF. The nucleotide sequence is TGCGCCAGCAGCCAATTGTTAGCAGGGGCGATAGAAAAACTGTTTTTT.